These 32 T cell receptor beta chains came from one sample sequenced in a study of T cells in narcolepsy (dated by TCRdb to 2017 to 2018). Library preparation was by the immunoSEQ multiplex PCR assay. Entries here come from immuneACCESS through TCRdb and include only in-frame sequences with V and J called. Some clones fail to appear in such tables; in the studies checked, an unresolved V gene covers under half of the shortfall, and the cause of the remainder is unknown. For this sample the table gives some 35,000 clones, of which over 65% were detected only once. The top ten constitute roughly 2.1% of the sample. Source material: memory (CD45RA-) CD4+ T cells from blood. Explained via the paper, the cell subset or site label denotes: memory T cells sorted ex vivo from peripheral blood. The origin of the receptors is a human donor in good health.

In its sample, this clone was seen once. V and J are TRBV7-8 and TRBJ2-1; TRBD1 or TRBD2 may be the D gene (6 bases each). Per the germline V gene, CDR1 is SGHVS and CDR2 is FQNEAQ. V shed 4 bases and J shed 9 bases, with 22 bases lying between them. There are 16 residues in the CDR3. The DNA of the CDR3 is TGTGCCAGCAGCTGGGGGTACGCGGGGACATCTCCTGAGCAGTTCTTC. This gives the protein CASSWGYAGTSPEQFF.

This clone appeared once. The V call is TRBV7-2, the J call TRBJ2-7; TRBD2 matches at 10 bases. Germline V CDR1 and CDR2: SGHTA, FQGNSA. V shed 5 bases, J shed 3 bases, and the junction held 7 bases outside the gene matches. The CDR3 spans 15 residues. The CDR3 nucleotides read TGTGCCAGCAGCCCCAGCGGGGGGGCTTACTACGAGCAGTACTTC. This translates into CASSPSGGAYYEQYF.

The V call is TRBV6-1, the J call TRBJ2-1; D is undetermined. CDR1 and CDR2 from the germline V gene are MNHNS and SASEGT. The CDR3 runs 11 residues. Between the trimmed V and J ends, which lost 2 bases and 7 bases, there was a span of 3 bases. The CDR3 sequence is CASSEPNEQFF. The CDR3 DNA is TGTGCCAGCAGTGAACCAAATGAGCAGTTCTTC.

CDR3: CASSPGQSSNQPQHF. In nucleotides, the CDR3 is TGCGCCAGCAGCCCGGGGCAATCTAGCAATCAGCCCCAGCATTTT. This rearrangement joins TRBV5-1 to TRBJ1-5, with D possibly TRBD1 on 5 matching bases. Germline V lookup: CDR1 SGHRS, CDR2 YFSETQ. This CDR3 is 15 amino acids long. Between the trimmed V and J ends, which lost 4 bases and 0 bases, there was a span of 11 bases. The complete variable domain, with remaining parts taken from reference TRBV5-1 and TRBJ1-5, reads KAGVTQTPRYLIKTRGQQVTLSCSPISGHRSVSWYQQTPGQGLQFLFEYFSETQRNKGNFPGRFSGRQFSNSRSEMNVSTLELGDSALYLCASSPGQSSNQPQHFGDGTRLSIL.

The V gene is TRBV5-1, the J gene TRBJ2-1, with 12 bases aligning to TRBD1. The CDR3 loop spans 14 amino acids. Germline V gene lookup returns CDR1 SGHRS and CDR2 YFSETQ. V trimming: 6 bases; J trimming: 9 bases; junction bases outside the gene matches: 7. DNA of the CDR3: TGCGCCAGCAATACCGGGACAGGGGGCACTGAGCAGTTCTTC. Translating gives CASNTGTGGTEQFF.

This chain uses TRBV2 with TRBJ1-6; 7 nucleotides line up with TRBD1. This CDR3 has 14 amino acids. The germline V gene encodes CDR1 SNHLY and CDR2 FYNNEI. V lost 6 bases to trimming and J lost 9 bases; unmatched junction nucleotides: 8. CDR3 amino acids: CASRAQGGGSPLHF. The DNA of the CDR3 is TGTGCCAGCAGAGCCCAGGGGGGAGGTTCACCCCTCCACTTT. The whole variable domain, remainder taken from reference TRBV2 and TRBJ1-6, is EPEVTQTPSHQVTQMGQEVILRCVPISNHLYFYWYRQILGQKVEFLVSFYNNEISEKSEIFDDQFSVERPDGSNFTLKIRSTKLEDSAMYFCASRAQGGGSPLHFGNGTRLTVT.

The CDR3 here is CASSLTGRYEQYF. In nucleotides, the CDR3 is TGCGCCAGCAGCTTGACAGGGAGATACGAGCAGTACTTC. This chain links TRBV5-1 with TRBJ2-7; tentatively, D is TRBD1 (6 bases). The germline gives CDR1 SGHRS, CDR2 YFSETQ. The V end lost 1 base, the J end lost 4 bases, and 9 bases lay between the germline ends. The CDR3 has 13 amino acids.

This clone was counted once. This chain connects TRBV4-1 to TRBJ2-1, with 8 bases identical to TRBD2. CDR3 length equals 14 residues. CDR1 MGHRA and CDR2 YSYEKL come from the germline V gene. V lost 3 bases to trimming and J lost 7 bases; unmatched junction nucleotides: 5. The CDR3 coding sequence is TGCGCCAGCAGCCAGGCGGGGGGCCGGAATGAGCAGTTCTTC. This gives the protein CASSQAGGRNEQFF.

The chain is built from TRBV6-5 and TRBJ2-6, with D unclear. This CDR3 has 16 residues. In germline, CDR1 is MNHEY, CDR2 SVGAGI. V gave up 2 bases and J gave up 0 bases, with 8 bases separating them. The CDR3 protein is CASSYGTISGANVLTF. CDR3 bases: TGTGCCAGCAGTTACGGCACTATCTCTGGGGCCAACGTCCTGACTTTC.

The chain uses TRBV7-2 and TRBJ2-6; D gene uncertain. The CDR3 sequence is 17 residues long. The V end was cut by 2 bases, the J end by 0 bases, with 11 bases between. Looked up from germline, CDR1 is SGHTA and CDR2 is FQGNSA. CDR3 nucleotides: TGTGCCAGCAGCTTATTTCCAGGAAGCTCTGGGGCCAACGTCCTGACTTTC. It encodes CASSLFPGSSGANVLTF.

Notes on this clone: The same CDR3 also results from other DNA sequences found in this sample. The V call is TRBV2, the J call TRBJ2-2; 8 bases are a match to TRBD1. V trimming: 6 bases; J trimming: 3 bases; junction bases outside the gene matches: 3. CDR3 length equals 14 residues. Germline V CDR1 and CDR2: SNHLY, FYNNEI. The CDR3 protein is CASRTGGDTGELFF. The CDR3 nucleotides are TGTGCCAGCAGAACAGGGGGAGACACCGGGGAGCTGTTTTTT.

The chain couples TRBV21-1 to TRBJ2-7; the table's D call, TRBD2, has no DNA check behind it. TRBV21-1 is a listed pseudogene. The CDR3 length is 13 residues. The CDR3 protein is CASTTSGRDEQYF. DNA of the CDR3: TGTGCCAGCACCACTAGCGGGAGGGACGAGCAGTACTTC.

The chain links TRBV30 to TRBJ2-3; perhaps TRBD1 as D (5 bases). This CDR3 spans 13 amino acids. Germline values: CDR1 GTSNPN, CDR2 SVGIG (reference sequence). V shed 2 bases and J shed 3 bases, with 9 bases lying between them. The CDR3 protein is CAWSLAGTDTQYF. For the CDR3, the DNA is TGTGCCTGGAGTTTAGCAGGGACAGATACGCAGTATTTT.

The chain couples TRBV29-1 to TRBJ1-1, with D uncertain. There are 13 residues in the CDR3. The germline CDR1 and CDR2 sequences are SQVTM and ANQGSEA. Trimming pared 7 bases from V and 4 bases from J, leaving 16 bases between. The CDR3 DNA follows: TGCAGCGCCCTTCTCGTAGGGATCACTGAAGCTTTCTTT. Amino acid sequence: CSALLVGITEAFF. The variable domain in full, completed from reference TRBV29-1 and TRBJ1-1, reads SAVISQKPSRDICQRGTSLTIQCQVDSQVTMMFWYRQQPGQSLTLIATANQGSEATYESGFVIDKFPISRPNLTFSTLTVSNMSPEDSSIYLCSALLVGITEAFFGQGTRLTVV.

The chain uses TRBV27 and TRBJ1-5, with D possibly being TRBD1 (5 bases). V was trimmed by 2 bases and J by 5 bases, leaving 13 bases between them. Germline V gene data show CDR1 as MNHEY and CDR2 as SMNVEV (reference sequence). The CDR3 sequence is 15 residues long. The DNA of the CDR3 is TGTGCCAGCAGTTTAGAGTGGGGGGGGGATCAGCCCCAGCATTTT. Residues: CASSLEWGGDQPQHF.

J is TRBJ1-4 and V is TRBV15, with 7 bases that match TRBD1. Germline CDR1 and CDR2: LNHNV and YYDKDF (reference sequence). J lost 8 bases, V lost 0 bases, and 6 bases had no gene match. This CDR3 spans 15 amino acids. CDR3 coding DNA: TGTGCCACCAGCAGAGATCCGCGACAGGGAGAAAAACTGTTTTTT. It is translated as CATSRDPRQGEKLFF.

The chain's CDR3 is CASSLPGGRNTGELFF. The CDR3 coding sequence is TGTGCCAGCAGCTTACCAGGGGGCCGGAACACCGGGGAGCTGTTTTTT. The chain joins TRBV11-2 to TRBJ2-2; 8 nucleotides match TRBD1. V dropped 2 bases and J dropped 1; count of bases not matched to a gene: 3. CDR3 length equals 16 residues. Germline CDR1 and CDR2: SGHAT and FQNNGV. The variable domain in full, completed from reference TRBV11-2 and TRBJ2-2, reads EAGVAQSPRYKIIEKRQSVAFWCNPISGHATLYWYQQILGQGPKLLIQFQNNGVVDDSQLPKDRFSAERLKGVDSTLKIQPAKLEDSAVYLCASSLPGGRNTGELFFGEGSRLTVL.

The gene calls are TRBV30 and TRBJ2-5, with a possible D match to TRBD2 (5 bases). V was cut by 0 bases and J by 4 bases, with 6 bases left in between. The CDR3 length is 12 residues. Germline V gives CDR1 GTSNPN, CDR2 SVGIG (reference sequence). The CDR3 region is CAWSVRGETQYF. CDR3 DNA: TGTGCCTGGAGTGTACGGGGAGAGACCCAGTACTTC.

V usage is TRBV19 and J usage is TRBJ1-5; the D gene is possibly TRBD1 (5 bases). The germline CDR1 and CDR2 sequences are LNHDA and SQIVND (reference sequence). Trimming stripped 3 bases from V and 1 base from J, with 10 bases between. The CDR3 is made up of 15 amino acids. The CDR3 loop reads CASSIQGGSNQPQHF. In DNA form, the CDR3 reads TGTGCCAGTAGTATTCAGGGTGGAAGCAATCAGCCCCAGCATTTT.

The V gene is TRBV18, the J gene TRBJ2-5; TRBD2 matches 12 bases. CDR1 and CDR2 from the germline V gene are KGHSH and LQKENI. J lost 4 bases, V lost 3 bases, and 6 bases had no gene match. The CDR3 extends over 16 amino acids. The CDR3 coding sequence is TGTGCCAGCTCACCCTCACTAGCGGGAGGAGGAGAGACCCAGTACTTC. Residues: CASSPSLAGGGETQYF.

The chain carries TRBV5-1 and TRBJ1-5; weak D call: TRBD1 (5 bases). Germline-derived CDR1 and CDR2 are SGHRS and YFSETQ. V lost 4 bases and J lost 1, with 12 bases in between. This CDR3 is built from 15 residues. The CDR3 coding sequence is TGCGCCAGCAGCCCGGGGACCTCGAGCAATCAGCCCCAGCATTTT. Translated: CASSPGTSSNQPQHF.

The chain joins TRBV18 to TRBJ1-4, with D hard to call. Per the germline V gene, CDR1 is KGHSH and CDR2 is LQKENI. CDR3 length equals 15 residues. Trimming stripped 1 base from V and 5 bases from J, with 11 bases between. CDR3 sequence reads: CASSPLAGPNEKLFF. CDR3 DNA sequence: TGTGCCAGCTCACCACTGGCAGGCCCCAATGAAAAACTGTTTTTT.

The chain employs TRBV6-1 and TRBJ2-3; possibly TRBD2 for D (5 bases). V shed 4 bases and J shed 8 bases, with 10 bases lying between them. Germline V gene lookup returns CDR1 MNHNS and CDR2 SASEGT. The CDR3 runs to 12 residues. CDR3 nucleotides: TGTGCCAGCAGTGCGGTAGGAGGTACGCAGTATTTT. Translation: CASSAVGGTQYF.

The gene calls are TRBV2 and TRBJ2-3; D is possibly TRBD1 (6 bases). Germline V lookup: CDR1 SNHLY, CDR2 FYNNEI. V lost 6 bases, J lost 0 bases, and 10 bases lay in between. This CDR3 spans 14 amino acids. CDR3 loop: CASSKGHSTDTQYF. CDR3 sequence (DNA): TGTGCCAGCAGCAAGGGACACAGCACAGATACGCAGTATTTT.

This chain joins TRBV19 and TRBJ1-1, with D possibly being TRBD1 (5 bases). Germline V gene sequence: CDR1 LNHDA, CDR2 SQIVND (reference sequence). Trimming pared 6 bases from V and 0 bases from J, leaving 8 bases between. The CDR3 has 13 residues. This chain's CDR3 is CASSRAVNTEAFF. The CDR3 DNA sequence: TGTGCCAGTAGCAGGGCAGTGAACACTGAAGCTTTCTTT.

This clone was counted a single time. The chain joins TRBV28 to TRBJ2-5; D perhaps matches TRBD1 (5 bases). With 3 bases removed from V and 4 bases from J, the gap between germline ends came to 15 bases. The CDR3 contains 15 residues. Per the germline V gene, CDR1 is MDHEN and CDR2 is SYDVKM. CDR3 region: CASSLAGLVGETQYF. Written as DNA, the CDR3 is TGTGCCAGCAGTTTGGCAGGGCTCGTAGGAGAGACCCAGTACTTC.

The rearrangement joins TRBV9 to TRBJ2-1, with D possibly being TRBD1 or TRBD2 (6 bases each). The V end was cut by 3 bases, the J end by 0 bases, with 10 bases between. The CDR3 loop spans 15 amino acids. Germline V gene lookup returns CDR1 SGDLS and CDR2 YYNGEE. DNA for the CDR3: TGTGCCAGCAGCGGGGGGGCGAGCTCCTACAATGAGCAGTTCTTC. It yields the protein CASSGGASSYNEQFF.

V is TRBV5-3 and J is TRBJ2-2, with 9 positions matching TRBD2. TRBV5-3 is an ORF for which the function is uncertain. The V segment lost 2 bases and the J segment 6 bases; nucleotides outside the gene matches: 11. This CDR3 comprises 17 residues. The CDR3: CARSFPRRAGGPGELFF. CDR3 in DNA: TGTGCCAGAAGCTTCCCCCGTAGAGCGGGAGGACCCGGGGAGCTGTTTTTT.

The table lists this clone with a few counts. The chain recombines TRBV10-3 with TRBJ2-1; perhaps TRBD2 as D (5 bases). The germline CDR1 and CDR2 sequences are ENHRY and SYGVKD. V was shortened by 7 bases and J by 0 bases, with 7 bases between the two germline ends. The CDR3 runs to 13 residues. The CDR3 region has the DNA TGTGCCATCAAACGGGGCTCCTACAATGAGCAGTTCTTC. Amino acids: CAIKRGSYNEQFF.

The rearrangement joins TRBV10-1 to TRBJ1-6, with 8 bases fitting TRBD1. V gave up 6 bases and J gave up 10 bases; unmatched junction bases: 8. The CDR3 runs 14 residues. In germline, CDR1 is WNHNN, CDR2 SYGVQD (reference sequence). Written as DNA, the CDR3 is TGCGCCAGCAGCCCGGACAGGGTCAACTCACCCCTCCACTTT. Translating gives CASSPDRVNSPLHF.

The chain uses TRBV5-1 and TRBJ2-3; D possibly corresponds to TRBD1 (5 bases). Germline CDR1 SGHRS, CDR2 YFSETQ. Trimming cost V 0 bases and J 4 bases, with 15 bases left between them. This CDR3 spans 16 amino acids. The chain's CDR3 is CASSLASKARADTQYF. CDR3 bases: TGCGCCAGCAGCTTGGCGTCAAAGGCCAGGGCAGATACGCAGTATTTT.

This clone occurred once. The genes are TRBV14 and TRBJ2-4; perhaps TRBD2 as D (6 bases). This CDR3 has 11 residues. Trimming shortened V by 4 bases and J by 8 bases, and 6 bases separated the two germline ends. The germline gives CDR1 SGHDN, CDR2 FVKESK. The CDR3 loop reads CASSRGDIQYF. The CDR3 region has the DNA TGTGCCAGCAGCCGGGGGGACATTCAGTACTTC.